The clone carrying this T cell receptor (beta chain) was seen at least ten times. Germline assignment: CDR1 SQVTM and CDR2 ANQGSEA. CDR3 length: 14 residues. V was pared by 0 bases and J by 8 bases, with 13 bases between. There were no patients who had received any treatment before thyroid surgery. The data derive from a study of metastatic and nonmetastatic thyroid tumors. As handled by the study authors: Clinicopathological groups differed in CDR3, with these differences serving to build a distant-metastasis classifier for papillary thyroid cancer. TCRdb re-called clones from the PCR reads using MiXCR. The V and J calls were determined by TCRdb, not by the authors. Of some 45,000 clones listed, around 10% are singletons.

Sequencing was performed on blood. The chain is built from TRBV29-1 and TRBJ1-4; D is unclear. This TCR derives from a male donor with papillary thyroid cancer or a benign thyroid nodule (not recorded which). Some clones in this sample may be carry-over from other donors' samples. The CDR3 protein is CSVEDIVLGEKLFF. CDR3 coding DNA: TGCAGCGTTGAAGACATAGTACTTGGGGAAAAACTGTTTTTT.